This T cell receptor beta chain was retrieved from a study of cytomegalovirus exposure and HLA in healthy donors. The sample holds a few counts of this clone. Its specificity is unknown. The study, taken as a whole, reports: Researchers reported in a later analysis that a missense DCLRE1C variant was tied to TCR beta V- and J-gene trimming.

The germline V gene encodes CDR1 LGHNA and CDR2 YSLEER. The CDR3 covers 15 residues. With 0 bases clipped from V and 8 bases from J, the junction kept 5 bases outside the gene matches. The PCR made use of 60 Vbeta and 13 Jbeta primers. TCRdb's table, derived via immunoSEQ multiplex PCR, lists solely in-frame clones and lacks some. The table records about 200,000 clones, around three quarters of them present only once. The sequencing sample was made of PBMCs. The receptor's source is a middle-aged man in good health and CMV-seronegative. The V gene is TRBV4-3, the J gene TRBJ1-4, with TRBD1 identical over 8 bases. CDR3 nucleotides: TGCGCCAGCAGCCAAGAAGACAGGGGTCACGAAAAACTGTTTTTT. Protein sequence: CASSQEDRGHEKLFF.